The text below deals with one T cell receptor (beta chain). The record originates from a study of control samples from healthy donors and cancer patients. V gave up 6 bases and J gave up 6 bases, with 11 bases separating them. Per the germline V gene, CDR1 is LNHDA and CDR2 is SQIVND (reference sequence). CDR3 length equals 12 residues. Here immunoSEQ multiplex PCR was the method, and the copy in TCRdb shows in-frame clones only, minus some. This sample has about 57,000 clones, with 94% found just once. V gene TRBV19 combines with J gene TRBJ1-2; D unclear. Sequencing input: blood. The clonotype was recovered from a man aged 25-45 years in good health. CDR3 amino acids: CASRDPTDGYTF. CDR3 coding DNA: TGTGCCAGTAGAGACCCCACGGATGGCTACACCTTC.